The subject of this entry is one TCR beta chain. What it recognizes is unknown. This entry is derived from a study of T cells in Graves' hyperthyroidism and ophthalmopathy. Across 18 months, stable Graves' hyperthyroidism was marked by no progression to ophthalmopathy. Researchers barred patients who had uncontrolled infection, other autoimmune disease, pregnancy or lactation. Template material for amplifying TCR beta CDR3 regions consisted of RNA transcripts. An initial round of RT-PCR targeting the TCR CDR3 relied on the HTBI primer set. TCRdb redid the calling of the multiplex PCR reads with MiXCR, one entry per CDR3 protein. There are over 700,000 distinct CDR3 sequences in the sample; approximately 36% occur only once, and around 32% lies in the top ten. Findings and limits, study-wide: Blood also showed most of the thyroid clonotypes that were expanded above 0.001.

The CDR3 consists of 13 residues. Germline V gene lookup returns CDR1 SGHDN and CDR2 FVKESK. V was shortened by 3 bases and J by 4 bases, with 9 bases between the two germline ends. Sample: blood. The gene calls are TRBV14 and TRBJ1-2, with D uncertain. This receptor was taken from a woman between 35 and 50 years old with Graves' hyperthyroidism. CDR3 in DNA: TGTGCCAGCAGCCAGGGGATCGCCTATGGCTACACCTTC. Its translation is CASSQGIAYGYTF.